This section outlines one T cell receptor beta chain sequence together with its context. Its antigen is still unknown. This sample is drawn from a study of cytomegalovirus exposure and HLA in healthy donors. The PCR contained 60 Vbeta and 13 Jbeta primers. The table came from immunoSEQ multiplex PCR; TCRdb's copy has only in-frame clones and leaves some out. The table lists tens of thousands of clones, 74% of them singletons. General study results and limits: Presence/absence analyses assumed roughly uniform sequencing depth across donors, which may not hold. Previously analyzed data showed that most TCR beta V segments were productive at a frequency of about 90% or about 30%.

V gave up 0 bases and J gave up 7 bases; unmatched junction bases: 0. The CDR3 runs 13 residues. The germline gives CDR1 SGHAT, CDR2 FQNNGV. The sample comprised PBMCs. The rearrangement links TRBV11-2 to TRBJ2-1; 7 bases map to TRBD2. The sequence came from a woman between 50 and 59 years old in good health and CMV-seropositive. In nucleotides, the CDR3 is TGTGCCAGCAGCTTAGAACTAGCGAATGAGCAGTTCTTC. Its translation is CASSLELANEQFF.